This note documents a single T cell receptor beta chain sequence. Clones were read by immunoSEQ multiplex PCR, and TCRdb kept only the in-frame ones, dropping some. Found here are about 34,000 clones, about nine tenths of them singletons; the top ten hold roughly a fifth. The data belong to a study of blood T cell repertoires in COVID-19. The germline gives CDR1 MNHEY, CDR2 SVGAGI. This CDR3 has 15 residues. V lost 5 bases and J lost 6; bases outside the gene matches: 6. This clonotype was obtained from an elderly man with acute or convalescent COVID-19. The V and J genes are TRBV6-5 and TRBJ1-6; 8 bases agree with TRBD1. Sample: peripheral blood. The CDR3 loop reads CASSTDRVGNSPLHF. The CDR3 coding sequence is TGTGCCAGCAGTACGGACAGGGTTGGTAATTCACCCCTCCACTTT.